This T cell receptor beta chain was obtained from a study of T cell responses to AZD1222 COVID-19 vaccine. General observations from the study: Regions 160-218 and 743-854 held dominance among vaccine-associated CD4 TCRs, which spanned spike.

The CDR3 has 14 residues. V lost 6 bases and J lost 2; bases outside the gene matches: 6. Germline CDR1 reads SEHNR; CDR2 reads FQNEAQ (reference sequence). Assay: immunoSEQ multiplex PCR; the TCRdb copy retains only in-frame clones and omits some. The table shows roughly 80,000 clones, with less than 95% occurring only once. On this clone itself: The antigen is undetermined. The sample holds other DNA sequences that translate to the same CDR3.

The analysis combined second doses at about 4 or about 12 weeks. Material: peripheral blood, obtained 28 days after the second AZD1222 dose. The rearrangement links TRBV7-9 to TRBJ1-1; 7 bases line up with TRBD1. This clonotype was obtained from an adult who received the AZD1222 COVID-19 vaccine. The CDR3 bases are TGTGCCAGCAGTTTGGGAGGGGGCAACACTGAAGCTTTCTTT. It translates to CASSLGGGNTEAFF. The entire variable domain, with the rest obtained from reference TRBV7-9 and TRBJ1-1, is as follows: DTGVSQNPRHKITKRGQNVTFRCDPISEHNRLYWYRQTLGQGPEFLTYFQNEAQLEKSRLLSDRFSAERPKGSFSTLEIQRTEQGDSAMYLCASSLGGGNTEAFFGQGTRLTVV.